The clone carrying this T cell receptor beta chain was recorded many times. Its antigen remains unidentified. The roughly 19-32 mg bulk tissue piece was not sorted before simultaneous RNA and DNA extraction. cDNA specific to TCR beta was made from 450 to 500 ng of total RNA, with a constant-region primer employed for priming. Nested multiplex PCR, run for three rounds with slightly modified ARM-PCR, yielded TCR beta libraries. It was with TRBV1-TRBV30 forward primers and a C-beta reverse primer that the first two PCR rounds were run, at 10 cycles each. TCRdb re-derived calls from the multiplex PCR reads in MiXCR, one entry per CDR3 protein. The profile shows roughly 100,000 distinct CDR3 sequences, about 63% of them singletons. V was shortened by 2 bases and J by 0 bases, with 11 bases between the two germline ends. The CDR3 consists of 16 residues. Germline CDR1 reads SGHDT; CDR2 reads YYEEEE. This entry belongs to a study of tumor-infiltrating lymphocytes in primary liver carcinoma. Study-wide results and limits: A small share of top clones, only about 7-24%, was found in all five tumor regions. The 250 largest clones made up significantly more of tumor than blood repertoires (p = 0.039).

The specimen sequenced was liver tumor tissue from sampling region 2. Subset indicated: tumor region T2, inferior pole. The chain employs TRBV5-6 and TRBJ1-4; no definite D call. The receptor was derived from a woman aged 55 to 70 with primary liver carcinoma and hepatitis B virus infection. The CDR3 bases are TGTGCCAGCAGCTTCGGCCCCGGGGCAACTAATGAAAAACTGTTTTTT. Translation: CASSFGPGATNEKLFF.